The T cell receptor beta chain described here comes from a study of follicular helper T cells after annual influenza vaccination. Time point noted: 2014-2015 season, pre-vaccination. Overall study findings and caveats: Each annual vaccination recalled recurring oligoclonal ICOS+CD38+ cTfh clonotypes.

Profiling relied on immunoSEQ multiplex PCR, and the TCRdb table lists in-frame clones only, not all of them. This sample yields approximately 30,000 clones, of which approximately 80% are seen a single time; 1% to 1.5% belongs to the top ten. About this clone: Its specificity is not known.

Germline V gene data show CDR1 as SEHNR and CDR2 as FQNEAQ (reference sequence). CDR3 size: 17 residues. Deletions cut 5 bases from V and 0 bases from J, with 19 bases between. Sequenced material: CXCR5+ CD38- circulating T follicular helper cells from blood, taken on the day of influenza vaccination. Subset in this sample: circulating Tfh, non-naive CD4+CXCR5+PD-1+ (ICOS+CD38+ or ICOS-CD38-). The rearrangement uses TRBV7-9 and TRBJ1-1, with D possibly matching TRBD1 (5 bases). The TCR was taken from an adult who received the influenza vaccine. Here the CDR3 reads CASSPFGGAGMNTEAFF. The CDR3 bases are TGTGCCAGCAGCCCGTTTGGTGGTGCAGGGATGAACACTGAAGCTTTCTTT.